This T cell receptor (beta chain) was sequenced during a study of response to subunit inactivated influenza vaccine (dated by TCRdb to between 2018 and 2020). Study-level background: The study used deep quantitative T cell receptor repertoire profiling to track responses to a trivalent subunit inactivated influenza vaccine.

The protocol used for the library was RT-PCR. Sequenced on an Illumina HiSeq 2500. The public sequencing data were trimmed at Q25 with fastp and processed into clonotypes with MiXCR by TCRdb, which kept only in-frame beta chains. Each entry is one CDR3 protein sequence, shown with its most common DNA and genes. The sample data list some 500,000 distinct CDR3 sequences, and about an eighth of these were observed just once. The top ten clones comprise under 15% of the sample. Beyond this particular receptor, the publication reports: The authors suggested that each seasonal influenza vaccination may recruit only a limited number of new T cells.

According to the study, the label for this sample's time point signals: approximately 40 days after influenza vaccine administration. Concerning this clonotype itself: Its antigen is still unknown. One base away there is no much larger clone; base qualities are not given.

This receptor was obtained from a man aged 50-59 years who received an inactivated influenza vaccine. Donor details come from another sample of the same person, matched by shared clones. Sequences were derived from PBMCs from blood, sampled about 40 days after vaccination.

The sequenced DNA is TGCGCCAGCAGCCAAGAGAGGTGGGGGACAGATACGCAGTATTTT. The translation is CASSQERWGTDTQYF. The chain uses TRBV4-3 and TRBJ2-3, with the D segment possibly TRBD1 or TRBD2, each aligning over 5 bases. Relative to germline, V is 0 bases shorter and J is 3 bases shorter, with 10 bases between their ends. The CDR3 contains 15 residues, cysteine and phenylalanine counted. Just the 45-base CDR3 DNA is kept, in frame starting at base 1. CDR1 and CDR2 were assigned from the germline V gene as LGHNA and YSLEER.